This T cell receptor (beta chain) came from a study of spatial heterogeneity in lung cancer. Overall study: Compared with alpha-chain sequences, beta-chain sequences were consistently detected in greater numbers.

Carried by each TCR cDNA molecule was a unique molecular identifier. One entry per CDR3 protein results from TCRdb running MiXCR on the 5' RACE reads. The sample holds under 6,500 distinct CDR3 sequences, 3.5% to 5% seen once. There are 16 residues in the CDR3. The V segment lost 1 base and the J segment 3 bases; nucleotides outside the gene matches: 7. CDR1 and CDR2 from the germline V gene are SGHTA and FQGNSA. The time point: sample taken at primary tumor resection. The donor population consisted of about 75 patients with untreated, early-stage non-small cell lung cancer. No cells were sorted before sequencing. The whole RNA sequenced was extracted from tumor, nontumor lung or frozen PBMC. Note on this clonotype: A much larger clone lies a single base off, so this may be a read error.

The receptor was isolated from a male donor with early-stage non-small cell lung cancer. The chain recombines TRBV7-2 with TRBJ1-1; 8 positions match TRBD1. This specimen consisted of normal lung tissue next to the tumor, obtained at surgery. In nucleotides, the CDR3 is TGTGCCAGCAGCTTAGGAAGGGGACAGGACGACACTGAAGCTTTCTTT. The encoded protein is CASSLGRGQDDTEAFF.